This TCR beta chain was obtained from a study of blood T cell repertoires in COVID-19. Overall study context: From the United States, Italy and Spain came samples of acute and convalescent COVID-19. T cells, B-cell-depleted T cells, or PBMCs supplied cDNA or gDNA.

In the authors' workflow: Amplification from reference gene primers served as the basis for estimated nucleated cell counts. Sequencing used immunoSEQ multiplex PCR; TCRdb keeps in-frame clones, though not all of them. The DNA gave D and trimming, while V, J and clone size come from that table. In the table there are roughly 200,000 clones, roughly three quarters of which are singletons. Trimming stripped 2 bases from V and 2 bases from J, with 9 bases between. The CDR3 runs to 14 residues. Germline loops: CDR1 SNHLY, CDR2 FYNNEI. V usage is TRBV2 and J usage is TRBJ1-2, with D maybe TRBD1 (5 bases). The sample consisted of peripheral blood. This TCR derives from a woman between 50 and 59 years old with active or convalescent COVID-19. CDR3 bases: TGTGCCAGCAGTGAACAGGGCGTGAACTATGGCTACACCTTC. As protein: CASSEQGVNYGYTF.